This T cell receptor (beta chain) was identified during a study of blood T cells in healthy people across ages. With a J-beta primer mix and a sample-barcoded 5' primer, a second PCR ran roughly 6 to 11 cycles. In TCRdb, the 5' RACE reads were re-called with MiXCR into one record per CDR3 protein. The sample records 600,000 to 1,000,000 distinct CDR3 sequences, roughly 25% being singletons. This clonotype was detected many times. Each donor had 7.5 to 10 milliliters of peripheral blood drawn. Germline lookup yields CDR1 SGHRS and CDR2 YFSETQ. Between the trimmed V and J ends, which lost 0 bases and 0 bases, there was a span of 6 bases. The CDR3 runs 15 residues. The same data also went into a second study, on T cells of mothers and their children.

The TCR was taken from a boy younger than 18 in good health. Specimen: blood. The chain is built from TRBV5-1 and TRBJ1-4; D remains ambiguous. The CDR3 sequence is CASSLGAATNEKLFF. As DNA, the CDR3 is TGCGCCAGCAGCTTGGGGGCAGCAACTAATGAAAAACTGTTTTTT. The whole variable domain, remainder taken from reference TRBV5-1 and TRBJ1-4, is KAGVTQTPRYLIKTRGQQVTLSCSPISGHRSVSWYQQTPGQGLQFLFEYFSETQRNKGNFPGRFSGRQFSNSRSEMNVSTLELGDSALYLCASSLGAATNEKLFFGSGTQLSVL.